This T cell receptor beta chain was sequenced for a study of shared clonotypes between healthy human individuals. Positive CCR7 selection of CD45RO-negative cells yielded the naive CD8 cells, and terminally differentiated effector memory CD45RA+ cells were excluded. All the donors were Caucasian adults who lived in Nashville, Tennessee. General study results and limits: The represented genetic and exposure-history diversity was limited by the small number of donors. Non-shared clonotypes were found to have lower generation probabilities than the clonotypes that were shared by all four of the sorted-subset donors.

Profiling relied on immunoSEQ multiplex PCR, and the TCRdb table lists in-frame clones only, not all of them. The table lists about 2.1 million clones, roughly 93% of them singletons. Germline loops: CDR1 MNHEY, CDR2 SMNVEV (reference sequence). Trimming removed 1 base from V and 4 bases from J, with 7 bases in between. CDR3 length equals 13 residues. This clone was seen only once. Antigen specificity is unknown. The sample was naive CD8+ T cells from PBMCs. The rearrangement uses TRBV27 and TRBJ2-5; the D is unclear. The sequence came from a man younger than 30 in good health. Some clones in this sample may be carry-over from other donors' samples. This CDR3 reads CASSLWSRETQYF. The CDR3 coding sequence is TGTGCCAGCAGTTTATGGTCTCGAGAGACCCAGTACTTC.